The rows below give T cell receptor beta chains drawn from one sample of a study of blood T cell repertoires in COVID-19. Repertoires were generated with immunoSEQ multiplex PCR, while TCRdb's copy carries only in-frame clones and drops some. The top ten clones hold under 5.5% of a sample with 250,000 to 400,000 clones, more than 75% of them seen once. The source material was PBMCs or T cells enriched from blood (not recorded which). Source of these receptors: a woman aged 25 to 39 who had recovered from COVID-19. CDR3s include the opening cysteine and the closing phenylalanine or tryptophan. Each record gives: CDR3 DNA, CDR3 protein, clone size, J gene, CDR3 length, D gene, V gene. The D gene is left open where the match is weak. Clone size appears in some rows only: once, few, many, or a class for an expanded clone.

TGCGCCAGCAGCACAGGCGTATCTGGAAACACCATATATTTT,CASSTGVSGNTIYF,.,TRBJ1-3,14,.,TRBV5-1
TGTGCCAGCAGTTGGGCCCTTAGAAATGGCTACACCTTC,CASSWALRNGYTF,.,TRBJ1-2,13,.,TRBV6-2/TRBV6-3
TGTGCCAGCAGTGAAGCAATCTTTCAGCCCCAGCATTTT,CASSEAIFQPQHF,.,TRBJ1-5,13,.,TRBV2
TGTGCCAGCAGCTTGGCGGGGTTCTCTTCACCCCTCCACTTT,CASSLAGFSSPLHF,.,TRBJ1-6,14,.,TRBV5-6
TGTGCCACCAGCAGGGGGACAGGACTGATGAACACTGAAGCTTTCTTT,CATSRGTGLMNTEAFF,.,TRBJ1-1,16,TRBD1,TRBV15
TGTGCCAGCAGCGTGCTAGAATCCGCCATACTAAATGGCTACACCTTC,CASSVLESAILNGYTF,once,TRBJ1-2,16,.,TRBV9
TGTGCCAGCAGCAGGGGGGAGGTTCGTACGTATGGCTACACCTTC,CASSRGEVRTYGYTF,.,TRBJ1-2,15,TRBD1,TRBV27
TGCAGTGCTACACTTACAGATACGCAGTATTTT,CSATLTDTQYF,once,TRBJ2-3,11,.,TRBV20-1
TGTGCCACCGGGGGGGGCGCGGGCGCTAACTATGGCTACACCTTC,CATGGGAGANYGYTF,.,TRBJ1-2,15,.,TRBV28
TGTGCCAGCAGCAACCGGGAAAACACTGAAGCTTTCTTT,CASSNRENTEAFF,.,TRBJ1-1,13,.,TRBV13
TGTGCCAGCAGCCATAATACCGGGACTAGCATCGAGACCCAGTACTTC,CASSHNTGTSIETQYF,.,TRBJ2-5,16,TRBD2,TRBV14
TGTGCCAGCATTGGAAGGGGTGCCCCCAACTATGGCTACACCTTC,CASIGRGAPNYGYTF,.,TRBJ1-2,15,.,TRBV28
TGTGCCAGTAGTCGGGACAGGGGAATTTGGGGCTACACCTTC,CASSRDRGIWGYTF,.,TRBJ1-2,14,TRBD1,TRBV19
TGTGCCAGCTCACCACGGGAACAGGGCCGTTCACCCCTCCACTTT,CASSPREQGRSPLHF,.,TRBJ1-6,15,.,TRBV18